This T cell receptor beta chain derives from a study of cytomegalovirus exposure and HLA in healthy donors. V lost 5 bases to trimming and J lost 4 bases; unmatched junction nucleotides: 12. The CDR3 is 16 residues long. CDR1 SEHNR and CDR2 FQNEAQ come from the germline V gene (reference sequence). The PCR employed 60 Vbeta primers together with 13 Jbeta primers. The method was immunoSEQ multiplex PCR; TCRdb's version includes in-frame clones alone and lacks a portion of them. The sample has 64,000 or so clones, around 86% seen once. This TCR came from a female donor in good health and CMV-seronegative. The sequenced material came from PBMCs. V gene TRBV7-9 combines with J gene TRBJ2-7; TRBD2 aligns across 9 bases. The CDR3 region has the DNA TGTGCCAGCAGCCCCACCGCGGGAGGGCCGTTATACGAGCAGTACTTC. This gives the protein CASSPTAGGPLYEQYF.